Listed here is a single TCR beta chain. The antigen is unknown. Germline CDR1 and CDR2: MGHDK and SYGVNS. This CDR3 is 12 amino acids long. V was trimmed by 3 bases and J by 4 bases, leaving 6 bases between them. The data were produced by immunoSEQ multiplex PCR, yet TCRdb's version contains in-frame clones alone and is incomplete. The sample has almost 70,000 clones, approximately 87% seen once; the top ten hold about 23%. The record originates from a study of T cell responses to AZD1222 COVID-19 vaccine. Study-wide points: Increases in Spike-specific TCR breadth and depth were seen after two AZD1222 doses.

This TCR was sampled from an adult who received the AZD1222 COVID-19 vaccine. The V gene is TRBV25-1, the J gene TRBJ1-2, with D uncertain. This material consisted of peripheral blood, taken 28 days after the second AZD1222 dose. The CDR3 is CASSDDPYGYTF. In DNA, the CDR3 is TGTGCCAGCAGTGATGATCCCTATGGCTACACCTTC.